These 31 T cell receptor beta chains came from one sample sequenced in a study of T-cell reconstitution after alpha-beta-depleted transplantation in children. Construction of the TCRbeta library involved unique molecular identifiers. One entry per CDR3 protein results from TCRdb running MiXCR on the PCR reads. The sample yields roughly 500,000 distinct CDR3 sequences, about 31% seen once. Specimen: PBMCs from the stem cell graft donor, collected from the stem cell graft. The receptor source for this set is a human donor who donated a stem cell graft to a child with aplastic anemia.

The CDR3 bases are TGTGCCATCAGTGCCCATTCGGACCGCCCGGCCTACGAGCAGTACGTC. It specifies CAISAHSDRPAYEQYV. This rearrangement joins TRBV10-3 to TRBJ2-7; D is unresolved. V was clipped by 4 bases and J by 2 bases, with 18 bases between them. The germline CDR1 and CDR2 sequences are ENHRY and SYGVKD. This CDR3 contains 16 residues.

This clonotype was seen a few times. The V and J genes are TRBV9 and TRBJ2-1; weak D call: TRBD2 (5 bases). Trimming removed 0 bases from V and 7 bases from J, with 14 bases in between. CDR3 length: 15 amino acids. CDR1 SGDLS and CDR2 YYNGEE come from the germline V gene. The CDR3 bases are TGTGCCAGCAGCGTAGTGGCGGGCGTCCCAAATGAGCAGTTCTTC. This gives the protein CASSVVAGVPNEQFF.

The CDR3 DNA sequence: TGTGCCAGCGCAACCAATGGCGGGACGAACACCGGGGAGCTGTTTTTT. As protein: CASATNGGTNTGELFF. The chain combines TRBV18 with TRBJ2-2; a weak D match, TRBD2 (6 bases). Germline CDR1 and CDR2: KGHSH and LQKENI. V was trimmed by 8 bases and J by 0 bases, leaving 16 bases between them. The CDR3 loop spans 16 amino acids. The whole variable domain, remainder taken from reference TRBV18 and TRBJ2-2, is NAGVMQNPRHLVRRRGQEARLRCSPMKGHSHVYWYRQLPEEGLKFMVYLQKENIIDESGMPKERFSAEFPKEGPSILRIQQVVRGDSAAYFCASATNGGTNTGELFFGEGSRLTVL.

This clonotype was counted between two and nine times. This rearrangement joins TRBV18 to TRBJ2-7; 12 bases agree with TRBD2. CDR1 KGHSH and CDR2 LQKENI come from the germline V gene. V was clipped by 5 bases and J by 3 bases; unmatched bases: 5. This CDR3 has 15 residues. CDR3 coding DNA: TGTGCCAGCTCAACCGGACTAGCGGGGCACTACGAGCAGTACGTC. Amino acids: CASSTGLAGHYEQYV.

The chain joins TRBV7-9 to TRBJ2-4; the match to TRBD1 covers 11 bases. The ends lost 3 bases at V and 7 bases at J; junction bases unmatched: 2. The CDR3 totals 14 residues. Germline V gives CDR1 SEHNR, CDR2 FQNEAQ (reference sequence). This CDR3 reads CASSFGQGANIQYF. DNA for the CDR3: TGTGCCAGCAGCTTTGGACAGGGGGCGAACATTCAGTACTTC. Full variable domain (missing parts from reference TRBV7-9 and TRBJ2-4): DTGVSQNPRHKITKRGQNVTFRCDPISEHNRLYWYRQTLGQGPEFLTYFQNEAQLEKSRLLSDRFSAERPKGSFSTLEIQRTEQGDSAMYLCASSFGQGANIQYFGAGTRLSVL.

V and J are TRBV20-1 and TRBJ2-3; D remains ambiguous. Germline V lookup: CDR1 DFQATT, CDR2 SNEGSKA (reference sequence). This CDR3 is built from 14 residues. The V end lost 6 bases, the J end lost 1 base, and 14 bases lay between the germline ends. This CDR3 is CSATPERGTDTQYF. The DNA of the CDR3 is TGCAGTGCGACACCCGAGAGAGGCACAGATACGCAGTATTTT.

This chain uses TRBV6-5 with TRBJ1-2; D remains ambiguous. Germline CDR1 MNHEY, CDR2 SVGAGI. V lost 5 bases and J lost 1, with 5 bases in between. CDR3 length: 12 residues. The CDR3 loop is CASSDYNYGYTF. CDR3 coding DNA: TGTGCCAGCAGTGACTATAACTATGGCTACACCTTC.

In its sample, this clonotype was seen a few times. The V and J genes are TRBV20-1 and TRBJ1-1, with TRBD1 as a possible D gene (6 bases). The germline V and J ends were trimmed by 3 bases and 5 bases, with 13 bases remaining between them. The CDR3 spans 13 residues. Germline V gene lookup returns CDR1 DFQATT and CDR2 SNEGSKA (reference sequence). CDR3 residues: CSARGGALTEAFF. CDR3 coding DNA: TGCAGTGCTAGGGGGGGGGCCTTAACTGAAGCTTTCTTT.

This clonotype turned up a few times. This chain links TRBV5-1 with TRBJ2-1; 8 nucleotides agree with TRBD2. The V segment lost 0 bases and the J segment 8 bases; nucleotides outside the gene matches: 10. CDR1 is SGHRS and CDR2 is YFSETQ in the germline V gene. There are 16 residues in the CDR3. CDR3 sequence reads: CASSLGSTAGVDEQFF. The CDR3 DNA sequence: TGCGCCAGCAGCTTGGGATCTACAGCGGGAGTGGATGAGCAGTTCTTC.

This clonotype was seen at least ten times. The CDR3, as DNA: TGTGCCAGCAGCCAGGGTACAGATACGCAGTATTTT. This codes for CASSQGTDTQYF. The rearrangement joins TRBV7-2 to TRBJ2-3; maybe TRBD1 (5 bases). This CDR3 is 12 amino acids long. Germline CDR1 reads SGHTA; CDR2 reads FQGNSA. Deletions cut 5 bases from V and 3 bases from J, with 6 bases between. Drawing the rest from reference TRBV7-2 and TRBJ2-3, the complete variable domain is GAGVSQSPSNKVTEKGKDVELRCDPISGHTALYWYRQSLGQGLEFLIYFQGNSAPDKSGLPSDRFSAERTGGSVSTLTIQRTQQEDSAVYLCASSQGTDTQYFGPGTRLTVL.

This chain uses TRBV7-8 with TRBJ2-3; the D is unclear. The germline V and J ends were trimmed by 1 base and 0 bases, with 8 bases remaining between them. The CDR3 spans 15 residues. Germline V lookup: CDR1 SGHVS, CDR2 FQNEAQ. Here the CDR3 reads CASSLGPISTDTQYF. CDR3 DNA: TGTGCCAGCAGCTTAGGGCCTATAAGCACAGATACGCAGTATTTT.

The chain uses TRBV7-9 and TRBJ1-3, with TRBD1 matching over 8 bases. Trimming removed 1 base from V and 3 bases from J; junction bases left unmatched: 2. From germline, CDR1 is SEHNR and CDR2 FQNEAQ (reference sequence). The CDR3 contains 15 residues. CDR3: CASSLGTGIGNTIYF. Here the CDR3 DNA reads TGTGCCAGCAGCTTAGGGACAGGGATTGGAAACACCATATATTTT.

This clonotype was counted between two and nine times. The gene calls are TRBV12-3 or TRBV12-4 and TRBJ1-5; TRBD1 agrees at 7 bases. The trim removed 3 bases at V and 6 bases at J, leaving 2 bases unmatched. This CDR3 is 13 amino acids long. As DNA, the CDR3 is TGTGCCAGCAGTTTCACAGGGGTTCAGCCCCAGCATTTT. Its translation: CASSFTGVQPQHF.

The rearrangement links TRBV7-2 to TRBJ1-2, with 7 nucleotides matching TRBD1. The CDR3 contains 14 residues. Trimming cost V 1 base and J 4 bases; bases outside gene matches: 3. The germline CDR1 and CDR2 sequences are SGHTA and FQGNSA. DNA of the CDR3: TGTGCCAGCAGCTTAGATGGGACAGTCTATGGCTACACCTTC. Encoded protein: CASSLDGTVYGYTF.

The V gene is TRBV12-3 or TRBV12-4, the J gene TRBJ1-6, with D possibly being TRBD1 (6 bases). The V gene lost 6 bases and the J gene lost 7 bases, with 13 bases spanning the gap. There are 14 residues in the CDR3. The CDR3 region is CASRPTGRNSPLHF. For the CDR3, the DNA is TGTGCCAGCAGACCTACAGGGCGGAATTCACCCCTCCACTTT.

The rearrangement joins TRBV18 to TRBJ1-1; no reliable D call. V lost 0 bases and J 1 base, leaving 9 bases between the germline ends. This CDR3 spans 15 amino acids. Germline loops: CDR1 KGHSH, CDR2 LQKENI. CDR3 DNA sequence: TGTGCCAGCTCACCACCGAAGACTTCGAACACTGAAGCTTTCTTT. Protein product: CASSPPKTSNTEAFF.

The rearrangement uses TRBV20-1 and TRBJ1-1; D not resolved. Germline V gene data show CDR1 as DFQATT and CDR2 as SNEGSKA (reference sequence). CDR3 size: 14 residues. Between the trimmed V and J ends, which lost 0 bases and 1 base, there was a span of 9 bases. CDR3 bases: TGCAGTGCTAGAGATGGCTCAGCGAACACTGAAGCTTTCTTT. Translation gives CSARDGSANTEAFF.

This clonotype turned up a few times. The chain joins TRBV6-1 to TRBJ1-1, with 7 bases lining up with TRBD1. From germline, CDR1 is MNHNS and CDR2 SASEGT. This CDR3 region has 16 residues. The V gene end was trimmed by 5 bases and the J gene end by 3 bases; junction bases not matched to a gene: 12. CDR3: CASSPTRTGYDTEAFF. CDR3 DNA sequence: TGTGCCAGCAGTCCTACGAGGACAGGCTACGACACTGAAGCTTTCTTT.

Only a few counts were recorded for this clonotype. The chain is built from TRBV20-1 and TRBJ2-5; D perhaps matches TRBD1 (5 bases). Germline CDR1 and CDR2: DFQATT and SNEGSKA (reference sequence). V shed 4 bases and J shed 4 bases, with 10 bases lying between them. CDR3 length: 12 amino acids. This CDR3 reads CSANGHVETQYF. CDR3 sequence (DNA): TGCAGTGCTAACGGACATGTAGAGACCCAGTACTTC.

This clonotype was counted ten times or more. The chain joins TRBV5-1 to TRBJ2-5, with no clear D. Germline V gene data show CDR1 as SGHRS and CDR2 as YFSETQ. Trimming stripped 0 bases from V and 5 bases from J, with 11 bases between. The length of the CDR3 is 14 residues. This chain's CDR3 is CASSLEIMWETQYF. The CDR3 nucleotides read TGCGCCAGCAGCTTGGAGATAATGTGGGAGACCCAGTACTTC. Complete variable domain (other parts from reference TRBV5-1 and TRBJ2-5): KAGVTQTPRYLIKTRGQQVTLSCSPISGHRSVSWYQQTPGQGLQFLFEYFSETQRNKGNFPGRFSGRQFSNSRSEMNVSTLELGDSALYLCASSLEIMWETQYFGPGTRLLVL.

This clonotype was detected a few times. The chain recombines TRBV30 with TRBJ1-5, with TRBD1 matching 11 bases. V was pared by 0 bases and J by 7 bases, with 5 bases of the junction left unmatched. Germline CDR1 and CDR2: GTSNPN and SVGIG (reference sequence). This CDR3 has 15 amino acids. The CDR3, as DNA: TGTGCCTGGAGTGTACCGGGACAGGGGGGACAGCCCCAGCATTTT. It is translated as CAWSVPGQGGQPQHF.

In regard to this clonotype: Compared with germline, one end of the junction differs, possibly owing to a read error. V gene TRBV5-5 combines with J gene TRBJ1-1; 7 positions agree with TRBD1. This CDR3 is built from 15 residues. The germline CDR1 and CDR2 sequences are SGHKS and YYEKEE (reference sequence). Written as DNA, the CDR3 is TGTGTCAGCAGCTTACCGGGACAGCCAGCCGGTGAAGCTTTCTTT. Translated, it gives CVSSLPGQPAGEAFF.

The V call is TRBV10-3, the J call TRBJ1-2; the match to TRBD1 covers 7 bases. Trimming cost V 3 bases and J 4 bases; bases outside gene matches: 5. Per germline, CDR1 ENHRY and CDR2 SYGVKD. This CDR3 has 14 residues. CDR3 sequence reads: CAISDSDRSYGYTF. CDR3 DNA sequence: TGTGCCATCAGTGACTCGGACAGGAGCTATGGCTACACCTTC.

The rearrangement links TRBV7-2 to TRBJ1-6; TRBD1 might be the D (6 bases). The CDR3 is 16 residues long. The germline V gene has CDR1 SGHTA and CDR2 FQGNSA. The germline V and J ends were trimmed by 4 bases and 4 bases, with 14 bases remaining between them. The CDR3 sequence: CASSSEAQGYNSPLHF. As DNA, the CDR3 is TGTGCCAGCAGCTCTGAGGCTCAGGGGTATAATTCACCCCTCCACTTT. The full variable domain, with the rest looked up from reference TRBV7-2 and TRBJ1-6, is GAGVSQSPSNKVTEKGKDVELRCDPISGHTALYWYRQSLGQGLEFLIYFQGNSAPDKSGLPSDRFSAERTGGSVSTLTIQRTQQEDSAVYLCASSSEAQGYNSPLHFGNGTRLTVT.

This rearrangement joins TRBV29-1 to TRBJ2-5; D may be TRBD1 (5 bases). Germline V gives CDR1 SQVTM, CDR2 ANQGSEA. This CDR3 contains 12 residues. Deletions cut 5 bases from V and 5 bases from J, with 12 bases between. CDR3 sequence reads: CSVQGAVETQYF. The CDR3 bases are TGCAGCGTTCAGGGTGCCGTTGAGACCCAGTACTTC. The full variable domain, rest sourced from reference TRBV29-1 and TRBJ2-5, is SAVISQKPSRDICQRGTSLTIQCQVDSQVTMMFWYRQQPGQSLTLIATANQGSEATYESGFVIDKFPISRPNLTFSTLTVSNMSPEDSSIYLCSVQGAVETQYFGPGTRLLVL.

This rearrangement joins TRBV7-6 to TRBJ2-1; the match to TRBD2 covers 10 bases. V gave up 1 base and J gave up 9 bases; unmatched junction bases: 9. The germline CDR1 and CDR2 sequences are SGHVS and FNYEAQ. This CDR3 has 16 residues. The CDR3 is CASSLVLGTSAGEQFF. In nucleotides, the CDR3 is TGTGCCAGCAGCTTAGTCCTAGGGACTAGCGCCGGTGAGCAGTTCTTC.

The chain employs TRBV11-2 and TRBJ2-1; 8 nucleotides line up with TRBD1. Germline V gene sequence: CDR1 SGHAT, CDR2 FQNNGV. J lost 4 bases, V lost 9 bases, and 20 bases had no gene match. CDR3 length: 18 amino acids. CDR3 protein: CASTQGAWIYKGYNEQFF. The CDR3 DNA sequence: TGTGCCAGTACCCAGGGGGCCTGGATATACAAAGGGTACAATGAGCAGTTCTTC.

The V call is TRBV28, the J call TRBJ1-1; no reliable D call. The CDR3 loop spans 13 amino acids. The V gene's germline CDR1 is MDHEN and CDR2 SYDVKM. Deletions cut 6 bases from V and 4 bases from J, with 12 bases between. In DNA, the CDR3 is TGTGCCAGCAGGGGCCCGGGGTCCACTGAAGCTTTCTTT. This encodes CASRGPGSTEAFF.

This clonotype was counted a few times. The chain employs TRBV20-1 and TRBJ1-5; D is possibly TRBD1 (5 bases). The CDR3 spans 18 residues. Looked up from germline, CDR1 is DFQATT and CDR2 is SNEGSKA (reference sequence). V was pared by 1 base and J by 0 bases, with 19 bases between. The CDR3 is CSARGEGREWSSNQPQHF. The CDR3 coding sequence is TGCAGTGCTAGAGGGGAGGGCAGGGAATGGAGTAGCAATCAGCCCCAGCATTTT.

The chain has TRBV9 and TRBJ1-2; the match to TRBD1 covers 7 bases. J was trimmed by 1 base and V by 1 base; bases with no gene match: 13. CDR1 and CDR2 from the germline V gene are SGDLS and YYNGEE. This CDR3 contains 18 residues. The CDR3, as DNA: TGTGCCAGCAGCGTATCCCCCAGGGGGGAGGAGGGTAACTATGGCTACACCTTC. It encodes CASSVSPRGEEGNYGYTF.

This CDR3 is CASSLGRGSSGPVYNEQFF. CDR3 DNA: TGTGCCAGCAGCTTAGGGAGGGGGTCTAGCGGGCCCGTCTACAATGAGCAGTTCTTC. The chain carries TRBV11-2 and TRBJ2-1; 8 nucleotides agree with TRBD2. The ends lost 1 base at V and 3 bases at J; junction bases unmatched: 14. The CDR3 has 19 amino acids. Germline V gives CDR1 SGHAT, CDR2 FQNNGV.